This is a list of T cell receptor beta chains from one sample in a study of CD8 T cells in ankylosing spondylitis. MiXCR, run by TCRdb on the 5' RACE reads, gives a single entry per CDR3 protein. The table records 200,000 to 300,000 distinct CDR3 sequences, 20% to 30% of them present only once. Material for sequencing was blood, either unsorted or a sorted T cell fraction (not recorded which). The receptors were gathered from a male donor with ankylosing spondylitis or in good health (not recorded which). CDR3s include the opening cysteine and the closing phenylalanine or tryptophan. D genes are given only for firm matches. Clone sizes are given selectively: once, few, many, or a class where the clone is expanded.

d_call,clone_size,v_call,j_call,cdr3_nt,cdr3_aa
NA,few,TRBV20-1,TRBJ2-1,TGCAGTGGCGCGCGGAGTGTTCTTGAGCAGTTCTTC,CSGARSVLEQFF
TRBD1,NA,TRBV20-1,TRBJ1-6,TGCAGTGCTAGAGATCGGCGACAGGGGGTAGATTCACCCCTCCACTTT,CSARDRRQGVDSPLHF
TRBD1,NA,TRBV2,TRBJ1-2,TGTGCCCGTCACAGGGGTTTGAACTATGGCTACACCTTC,CARHRGLNYGYTF
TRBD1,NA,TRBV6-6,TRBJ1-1,TGTGCCACCGGACAGGGAGGTTTCTTT,CATGQGGFF
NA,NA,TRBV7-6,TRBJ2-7,TGTGCCAGCAGCTCCTCATCAGGGGACCTCTACGAGCAGTACTTC,CASSSSSGDLYEQYF
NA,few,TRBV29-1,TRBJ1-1,TGCAGCGTTGAATCGTTAGGGGTGAACACTGAAGCTTTCTTT,CSVESLGVNTEAFF
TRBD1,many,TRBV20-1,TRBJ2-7,TGCAGTGCCTCGACAGGGGTGTACGAGCAGTACTTC,CSASTGVYEQYF
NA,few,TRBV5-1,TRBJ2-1,TGCGCTACGAAGAGGATTTGGGGATTGGGCGAGCAGTTCTTC,CATKRIWGLGEQFF
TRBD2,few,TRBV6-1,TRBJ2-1,TGTGCCAGCAGCACCGGGACTAGCGGGGGGGCTCTCTACAATGAGCAGTTCTTC,CASSTGTSGGALYNEQFF
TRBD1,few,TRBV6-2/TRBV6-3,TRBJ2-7,TGTGCCAGCACCGAGCGGGACAGGGTCTACGAGCAGTACTTC,CASTERDRVYEQYF
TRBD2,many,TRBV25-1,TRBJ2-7,TGTGCCAGCAGTCCCACCAACGCTAGACTAGCGGCCTACGAGCAGTACTTC,CASSPTNARLAAYEQYF
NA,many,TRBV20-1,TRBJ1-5,TGCAGTGCTCGTCTTACTGGGGGCAATCAGCCCCAGCATTTT,CSARLTGGNQPQHF
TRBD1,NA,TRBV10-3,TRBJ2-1,TGTGCCATCAGTGAGTCGGACAGGAGGAGCTACGATGAGCAGTTCTTC,CAISESDRRSYDEQFF